The source of this T cell receptor beta chain is a study of OX40 agonist ivuxolimab in advanced cancers. Context from the whole study: Ivuxolimab was a fully human IgG2 agonistic monoclonal antibody targeting the costimulatory receptor OX40 (CD134). The paper covers the monotherapy dose-escalation part of the phase I ivuxolimab trial, which included N of about 56 patients. In the dose-escalation cohort, 75% to 85% of patients were male, and the mean age was roughly 60 years with a range of roughly 20 to 80. Partial responses were achieved by three dose-escalation patients, of whom one had hepatocellular carcinoma and two had cutaneous melanoma. The point of sequencing TCRbeta in the periphery was to test whether ivuxolimab changed TCR sequence diversity and drove clonal T-cell expansion. Intravenous ivuxolimab was administered to patients every 2 weeks at six dose levels: 0.01, 0.1, 0.3, 1.5, 3 and 10 mg/kg. Of the roughly 50 dose-escalation patients, hepatocellular carcinoma was present in around 20, melanoma in roughly 15, renal cell carcinoma in 9 and head and neck cancer in 9. Prior anti-PD-1, anti-PD-L1 or anti-CTLA-4 therapy was permitted, and about two fifths of dose-escalation patients had received checkpoint inhibitors.

A remark on this clone: Its recognized antigen is unknown. Base-call qualities are not available, and no considerably larger clone is one nucleotide away.

Patients with a history of autoimmune disease or receiving systemic immunosuppression were excluded from the trial. In every dose cohort, peripheral blood was drawn for TCR sequencing at baseline, cycle 4 day 1, and cycle 7 day 1. Samples were obtained from an open-label, multicenter, first-in-human phase I dose-escalation trial of ivuxolimab. The trial enrolled adults with locally advanced or metastatic head and neck squamous cell, hepatocellular, melanoma or renal cell carcinoma. Before TCR sequencing, CD4+ T cells and CD8+ T cells were sorted from peripheral blood as separate populations. Points the paper makes about the study in general: Low levels of normalized T-cell clonal expansion were also shown by some nonresponding patients. After ivuxolimab, CD8+ T cells had more expanded clones than CD4+ T cells on average. At doses of 0.1 to 3.0 mg/kg, clonal expansion of both CD4+ and CD8+ blood T cells was observed from baseline to week 6. Which antigens the clonally expanded peripheral T cells were specific for was not determined. In partial responders in the 0.1-3.0 mg/kg groups, normalized peripheral clonal expansion was found to be among the lowest, especially among CD8+ T cells.

Genomic DNA was isolated from the sorted cells so that the TCRbeta CDR3 region could be sequenced. TCRbeta CDR3 regions were sequenced using the immunoSEQ Assay. What TCRdb holds here is the immuneACCESS table cut down to in-frame rearrangements. Part of the clones is not present; checked against another copy, under half of the missing clones reflect an unresolved V gene, and the others are unexplained. Present in this sample are about 83,000 clones, about 86% of which were seen just once. The ten biggest clones cover about 1.7% of the sample. The V end loses 0 bases and the J end loses 7 bases, and a stretch of 13 bases separates them. Measured from the cysteine to the phenylalanine, the CDR3 is 15 residues long. The read is trimmed to its CDR3 DNA, 45 bases read in frame from base 1. From a lookup of the germline V gene, CDR1 and CDR2 are MGHRA and YSYEKL.

Sequencing was performed on CD4+ or CD8+ T cells sorted from blood, taken in a trial of the OX40 agonist ivuxolimab. This clonotype originated in an adult with an advanced solid tumor such as melanoma, head and neck, liver or kidney cancer. Here the chain combines TRBV4-1 and TRBJ1-3; matching of 5 bases hints at TRBD1 as the D gene. The base sequence is TGCGCCAGCAGCCAAGATCGGGGGGTATGGAACACCATATATTTT. The encoded protein is CASSQDRGVWNTIYF.